One sample yielded the 9 T cell receptor beta chains listed below, sequenced in a study of brain T cells in children with intractable seizures listed by TCRdb under 2021. Interpreted using the paper, the time point label stands for: blood from clinic visit 5 months post-surgery; TSC patient then seizure free. The library was obtained by the immunoSEQ multiplex PCR assay. Not all clones reach the TCRdb copy of this immuneACCESS table, which keeps in-frame sequences only. Checked studies attribute under half of the gap to unresolved V genes and leave the rest unexplained. The sample table lists 340,000 or so clones, approximately 93% of them with a count of one. The top ten constitute about 6% of the sample. The source material was peripheral blood, sampled about 5 months after surgery. The receptors originated from a boy in the first two years of life with tuberous sclerosis and intractable seizures.

This chain connects TRBV5-4 to TRBJ1-1; 7 nucleotides align to TRBD1. The CDR3 extends over 13 amino acids. V dropped 4 bases and J dropped 5; count of bases not matched to a gene: 5. Germline CDR1 SGHNT, CDR2 YYREEE (reference sequence). DNA of the CDR3: TGTGCCAGCAGCACCCGACAGGGAACTGAAGCTTTCTTT. Translating gives CASSTRQGTEAFF. Full variable domain (outside the CDR3, taken from reference TRBV5-4 and TRBJ1-1): ETGVTQSPTHLIKTRGQQVTLRCSSQSGHNTVSWYQQALGQGPQFIFQYYREEENGRGNFPPRFSGLQFPNYSSELNVNALELDDSALYLCASSTRQGTEAFFGQGTRLTVV.

The genes are TRBV18 and TRBJ2-7; 9 positions agree with TRBD2. The length of the CDR3 is 15 residues. The trim removed 4 bases at V and 0 bases at J, leaving 4 bases unmatched. Germline V gives CDR1 KGHSH, CDR2 LQKENI. Here the CDR3 reads CASSRASGASYEQYF. The CDR3 nucleotides are TGTGCCAGCTCACGGGCTAGCGGGGCCTCCTACGAGCAGTACTTC.

CDR3 region: CASSQTGGAGGPGETQYF. CDR3 bases: TGTGCCAGCAGCCAAACGGGGGGAGCGGGAGGGCCTGGGGAGACCCAGTACTTC. The gene calls are TRBV3-1 (or the pseudogene TRBV3-2) and TRBJ2-5; TRBD2 matches 10 bases. Germline loops: CDR1 LGHDT, CDR2 YNNKEL (reference sequence). The CDR3 is 18 residues long. V shed 2 bases and J 5 bases; nucleotides not matched to a gene: 14.

The chain uses TRBV5-4 and TRBJ2-2; 9 bases align to TRBD1. The V gene's germline CDR1 is SGHNT and CDR2 YYREEE (reference sequence). The length of the CDR3 is 15 residues. After removal of 4 bases from V and 4 bases from J, the junction contained 5 bases not matched to a gene. In DNA, the CDR3 is TGTGCCAGCAGCCACGGGACAGGGATCACCGGGGAGCTGTTTTTT. This sequence encodes CASSHGTGITGELFF.

A note on this clone: Additional DNA sequences in this sample encode the identical CDR3. The rearrangement joins TRBV18 to TRBJ2-7; unclear D gene. CDR3 length equals 12 residues. Per the germline V gene, CDR1 is KGHSH and CDR2 is LQKENI. Deletions cut 1 base from V and 6 bases from J, with 7 bases between. The CDR3 protein is CASSPLGVEQYF. The CDR3 DNA reads TGTGCCAGCTCACCACTAGGCGTCGAGCAGTACTTC.

The chain carries TRBV29-1 and TRBJ2-1; no firm D call. Trimming left V 8 bases short and J 6 bases short, with 14 bases between. The CDR3 covers 12 residues. From germline, CDR1 is SQVTM and CDR2 ANQGSEA. CDR3 loop: CSSCLGGNEQFF. As DNA, the CDR3 is TGCAGCTCCTGTCTCGGTGGCAATGAGCAGTTCTTC.

V gene TRBV2 combines with J gene TRBJ2-7; D remains unclear. CDR1 SNHLY and CDR2 FYNNEI come from the germline V gene. This CDR3 comprises 13 residues. The germline V and J ends were trimmed by 1 base and 3 bases, with 7 bases remaining between them. The CDR3 DNA reads TGTGCCAGCAGTGAAGTTCTAAGCTACGAGCAGTACTTC. Translated: CASSEVLSYEQYF.

The chain recombines TRBV14 with TRBJ2-1; D is perhaps TRBD1 (5 bases). Trimming pared 1 base from V and 3 bases from J, leaving 16 bases between. This CDR3 has 17 amino acids. Germline lookup yields CDR1 SGHDN and CDR2 FVKESK. The CDR3 coding sequence is TGTGCCAGCAGCCAAGTCCCCGGGTTACAGGTCTACAATGAGCAGTTCTTC. It translates to CASSQVPGLQVYNEQFF.

The table lists this clone with a count of one. The CDR3 nucleotides read TGTGCCAGCAGCCCCCTGGCGGGAGAGGGAGAGACCCAGTACTTC. Protein product: CASSPLAGEGETQYF. The chain is built from TRBV11-2 and TRBJ2-5; 7 positions agree with TRBD2. There are 15 residues in the CDR3. CDR1 SGHAT and CDR2 FQNNGV come from the germline V gene. Trimming removed 5 bases from V and 4 bases from J; junction bases left unmatched: 10.